These 22 T cell receptor beta chains were all obtained from the same sample, sequenced in a study of T cells in Graves' hyperthyroidism and ophthalmopathy (dated by TCRdb to about 2019). To prepare the library, multiplex PCR was applied. Sequenced on an Illumina HiSeq 2000. The TCR beta CDR3 regions were amplified from the RNA transcripts. A first-round RT-PCR of the TCR CDR3 used the HTBI primer set with the Qiagen OneStep RT-PCR kit. Using fastp trimming at Q25 and MiXCR clonotype assembly, TCRdb reanalyzed the public sequencing data and kept in-frame beta chains. Identical CDR3 proteins give one entry, which carries the most common genes and DNA. In all, the sample holds 200,000 to 300,000 distinct CDR3 sequences, and around 17% of those were seen once. Together, the top ten hold about 29% of the sample. The sequencing sample was made of blood. The receptors were gathered from a woman under 30 with Graves' ophthalmopathy.

Ten or more counts support this clonotype. The V gene is TRBV10-1, the J gene TRBJ2-7; 11 bases are shared with TRBD1. CDR3 length equals 15 residues. Germline V gene lookup returns CDR1 WNHNN and CDR2 SYGVQD (reference sequence). J lost 4 bases, V lost 0 bases, and 2 bases had no gene match. Here the CDR3 reads CASSESGTGGYEQYF. The DNA of the CDR3 is TGCGCCAGCAGTGAGTCGGGGACAGGGGGGTACGAGCAGTACTTC.

With regard to this clonotype: This sequence may be a read error, since a much larger clone differs from it by one base. The chain has TRBV9 and TRBJ1-1, with a weak D call TRBD1 (6 bases). The CDR3 length is 13 residues. Germline V gives CDR1 SGDLS, CDR2 YYNGEE. The CDR3 DNA sequence: TGTGCCGGCAGCGTCACTCAGGGGACTGAAGCTTTCTTT. It codes for CAGSVTQGTEAFF.

A remark on this clonotype: This clone may be a read error of a much larger clone one base away. The conserved phenylalanine or tryptophan is not found at the CDR3 terminus, so this likely reflects a read error. The chain links TRBV5-1 to TRBJ1-2; D is undetermined. The CDR3 spans 14 residues. CDR1 and CDR2 from the germline V gene are SGHRS and YFSETQ. V was trimmed by 0 bases and J by 5 bases, leaving 11 bases between them. This CDR3 reads CASSLGRAEYGYTL. The CDR3 nucleotides read TGCGCCAGCAGCTTGGGAAGGGCTGAATATGGCTACACCCTC.

In this sample, this clonotype turned up many times. The J gene is TRBJ2-5, the V gene TRBV7-9; 10 positions agree with TRBD2. This CDR3 spans 17 amino acids. CDR1 and CDR2 (germline): SEHNR, FQNEAQ (reference sequence). J was trimmed by 3 bases and V by 0 bases; bases with no gene match: 7. The CDR3 coding sequence is TGTGCCAGCAGCTTAGCGAGGCAGCGGGGGGGCGAAGAGACCCAGTACTTC. This encodes CASSLARQRGGEETQYF.

This clonotype was counted at least ten times. The chain couples TRBV28 to TRBJ2-1; TRBD1 is a possible D gene (6 bases). CDR1 and CDR2 from the germline V gene are MDHEN and SYDVKM. The V gene lost 6 bases and the J gene lost 9 bases, with 18 bases spanning the gap. This CDR3 is built from 14 residues. The CDR3 protein is CASSRPDRFSEQFF. The CDR3 bases are TGTGCCAGCAGCAGGCCAGACAGGTTCAGTGAGCAGTTCTTC.

As regards this clonotype: A much larger clonotype is one base distant, so this may be a read error. The DNA of the CDR3 is TGTGCCAGCAAGCGGGACAGGACCATGAACACTGGAGCTTTCTTT. Amino acid sequence: CASKRDRTMNTGAFF. V is TRBV19 and J is TRBJ1-1; 8 bases line up with TRBD1. Germline CDR1 is LNHDA and CDR2 is SQIVND (reference sequence). The CDR3 covers 15 residues. Based on the CDR3 plus reference TRBV19 and TRBJ1-1, the full variable domain is DGGITQSPKYLFRKEGQNVTLSCEQNLNHDAMYWYRQDPGQGLRLIYYSQIVNDFQKGDIAEGYSVSREKKESFPLTVTSAQKNPTAFYLCASKRDRTMNTGAFFGQGTRLTVV.

The table lists this clonotype with many counts. This chain joins TRBV3-1 and TRBJ1-2; 9 bases fit TRBD1. J was trimmed by 3 bases and V by 0 bases; bases with no gene match: 14. CDR3 size: 19 residues. CDR1 and CDR2 from the germline V gene are LGHDT and YNNKEL (reference sequence). CDR3 DNA sequence: TGTGCCAGCAGCCAAGATGAAGGGTCGTGGGGACAGGGACACTATGGCTACACCTTC. Its translation is CASSQDEGSWGQGHYGYTF.

This clonotype was detected many times. The J gene is TRBJ2-3, the V gene TRBV6-2 or TRBV6-3; 10 nucleotides align to TRBD2. The CDR3 has 18 residues. The V gene end was trimmed by 2 bases and the J gene end by 2 bases; junction bases not matched to a gene: 10. CDR1 is MNHEY and CDR2 is SVGEGT in the germline V gene. The CDR3 DNA follows: TGTGCCAGCAGTTACGGCAGCGGGGGGGCCGGTGTCACAGATACGCAGTATTTT. It translates to CASSYGSGGAGVTDTQYF.

This clonotype was counted many times. This chain uses TRBV6-5 with TRBJ2-7; no clear D gene. From germline, CDR1 is MNHEY and CDR2 SVGAGI. This CDR3 is 14 amino acids long. With 0 bases removed from V and 2 bases from J, the gap between germline ends came to 8 bases. The CDR3 here is CASSYSGPTYEQYF. In nucleotides, the CDR3 is TGTGCCAGCAGTTACTCTGGTCCCACCTACGAGCAGTACTTC.

This clonotype came up many times. The rearrangement uses TRBV20-1 and TRBJ2-7; 8 bases align to TRBD1. CDR3 length: 16 amino acids. Germline trimming cut 0 bases from V and 0 bases from J; bases unmatched to any gene: 7. CDR1 is DFQATT, CDR2 SNEGSKA, per germline (reference sequence). The CDR3 is CSARDPWTGSSYEQYF. CDR3 sequence (DNA): TGCAGTGCTAGAGATCCCTGGACAGGGAGCTCCTACGAGCAGTACTTC.

This clonotype was observed many times. The rearrangement joins TRBV6-1 to TRBJ2-1, with D unclear. The germline V gene encodes CDR1 MNHNS and CDR2 SASEGT. V dropped 5 bases and J dropped 0 bases, with 11 bases sitting between them. CDR3 length equals 15 residues. The CDR3 coding sequence is TGTGCCAGCAGTTATAAGTGGAGCTCCTACAATGAGCAGTTCTTC. It is translated as CASSYKWSSYNEQFF.

This clonotype was recorded at least ten times. The chain uses TRBV2 and TRBJ2-4; D gene unclear. Looked up from germline, CDR1 is SNHLY and CDR2 is FYNNEI. Trimming removed 4 bases at V and 5 bases at J, with 12 bases between. The CDR3 runs 14 residues. The CDR3 region has the DNA TGTGCCAGCAGTGGAAGAGGCACGCAAAACATTCAGTACTTC. It specifies CASSGRGTQNIQYF.

The sample holds many counts of this clonotype. The chain uses TRBV19 and TRBJ1-1, with D unresolved. V gave up 7 bases and J gave up 3 bases, with 6 bases separating them. Germline V gene data show CDR1 as LNHDA and CDR2 as SQIVND (reference sequence). The CDR3 consists of 11 residues. In DNA form, the CDR3 reads TGTGCCAGTAATTGGTACACTGAAGCTTTCTTT. Translating it yields CASNWYTEAFF.

This clonotype was seen at least ten times. The rearrangement links TRBV2 to TRBJ1-4; D uncertain. The V and J ends lost 6 bases and 7 bases respectively, with 12 bases between them. The CDR3 length is 13 residues. The V gene's germline CDR1 is SNHLY and CDR2 FYNNEI. CDR3 region: CASRLLESEKLFF. In DNA form, the CDR3 reads TGTGCCAGCAGGCTCCTAGAAAGTGAAAAACTGTTTTTT.

The sample holds many counts of this clonotype. The J gene is TRBJ2-7, the V gene TRBV7-8, with TRBD1 matching over 10 bases. There are 15 residues in the CDR3. CDR1 SGHVS and CDR2 FQNEAQ come from the germline V gene. V was pared by 4 bases and J by 5 bases, with 8 bases of the junction left unmatched. CDR3 protein: CASSSGTGVRNEQYF. The CDR3 DNA sequence: TGTGCCAGCAGCTCCGGGACAGGGGTACGCAACGAGCAGTACTTC.

This clonotype was seen many times. The chain recombines TRBV19 with TRBJ1-5; TRBD1 is a possible D gene (5 bases). The CDR3 runs to 15 residues. CDR1 is LNHDA and CDR2 is SQIVND in the germline V gene (reference sequence). The V end was cut by 5 bases, the J end by 0 bases, with 11 bases between. In nucleotides, the CDR3 is TGTGCCAGTAGTCTGGGACGGTATAGCAATCAGCCCCAGCATTTT. Encoded protein: CASSLGRYSNQPQHF.

Ten or more counts support this clonotype. The chain uses TRBV6-2 or TRBV6-3 and TRBJ1-5; weak D call: TRBD1 (5 bases). Trimming shortened V by 6 bases and J by 3 bases, and 21 bases separated the two germline ends. Germline values: CDR1 MNHEY, CDR2 SVGEGT. There are 17 residues in the CDR3. CDR3 nucleotides: TGTGCCAGCAGACGAGGGACCGATACACGTTTCAATCAGCCCCAGCATTTT. Translated: CASRRGTDTRFNQPQHF.

This clonotype showed up many times. This sequence joins TRBV15 and TRBJ2-1; 11 positions agree with TRBD2. J lost 5 bases, V lost 1 base, and 1 base had no gene match. This CDR3 comprises 15 residues. Germline V gives CDR1 LNHNV, CDR2 YYDKDF (reference sequence). CDR3: CATSRAGLADNEQFF. The CDR3 nucleotides are TGTGCCACCAGCAGAGCGGGACTAGCGGACAATGAGCAGTTCTTC.

A note on this clonotype: A much larger clone sits a single nucleotide away, making a read error possible. V is TRBV6-5 and J is TRBJ1-2, with TRBD1 matching 7 bases. Germline V gives CDR1 MNHEY, CDR2 SVGAGI. There are 14 residues in the CDR3. Losses at the gene ends were 2 bases for V and 4 bases for J; bases not matched to a gene: 4. The CDR3 nucleotides are TGTGCCAGCAGTTACACAGGGGAGGTCTATGGCTACACCTTC. Encoded protein: CASSYTGEVYGYTF.

This clonotype showed up many times. This sequence joins TRBV5-1 and TRBJ1-2; 10 nucleotides align to TRBD1. Trimming at V came to 3 bases and at J to 4 bases, leaving 3 bases not matched to a gene. Germline assignment: CDR1 SGHRS and CDR2 YFSETQ. The CDR3 is 14 residues long. The CDR3 loop is CASSSGQGGYGYTF. CDR3 DNA: TGCGCCAGCAGCTCCGGACAGGGGGGCTATGGCTACACCTTC.

This clonotype was seen many times. The chain recombines TRBV2 with TRBJ1-5; D might be TRBD1 (5 bases). Trimming pared 5 bases from V and 0 bases from J, leaving 8 bases between. The CDR3 covers 14 residues. CDR1 is SNHLY, CDR2 FYNNEI, per germline. The CDR3, as DNA: TGTGCCAGCAGTCGACAGTATAGCAATCAGCCCCAGCATTTT. Amino acids: CASSRQYSNQPQHF.

This clonotype was seen a few times. Possible read error: a much larger clone is one base away. V gene TRBV9 combines with J gene TRBJ2-1; 7 positions match TRBD2. J lost 12 bases, V lost 0 bases, and 12 bases had no gene match. Germline values: CDR1 SGDLS, CDR2 YYNGEE. This CDR3 is 15 amino acids long. The CDR3 sequence: CASSVVSGGSGLQFF. DNA of the CDR3: TGTGCCAGCAGCGTAGTCTCCGGCGGGAGTGGATTGCAGTTCTTC.